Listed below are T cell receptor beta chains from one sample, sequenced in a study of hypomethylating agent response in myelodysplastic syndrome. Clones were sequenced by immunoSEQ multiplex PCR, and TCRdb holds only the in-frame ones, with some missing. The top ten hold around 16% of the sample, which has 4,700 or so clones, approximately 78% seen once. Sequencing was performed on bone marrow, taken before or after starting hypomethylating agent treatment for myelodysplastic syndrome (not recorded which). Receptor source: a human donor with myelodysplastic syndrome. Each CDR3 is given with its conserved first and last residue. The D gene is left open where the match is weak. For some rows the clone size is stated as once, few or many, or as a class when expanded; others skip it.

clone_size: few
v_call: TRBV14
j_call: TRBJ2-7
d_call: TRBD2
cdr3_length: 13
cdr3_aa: CASSLLAGGEQYF
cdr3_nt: TGTGCCAGCAGCCTACTAGCGGGGGGCGAGCAGTACTTC

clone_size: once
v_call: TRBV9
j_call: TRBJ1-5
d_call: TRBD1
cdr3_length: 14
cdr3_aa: CASSATGVNQPQHF
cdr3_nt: TGTGCCAGCAGCGCGACAGGGGTCAATCAGCCCCAGCATTTT

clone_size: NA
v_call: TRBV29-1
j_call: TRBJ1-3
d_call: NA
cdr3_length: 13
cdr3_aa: CSVVRDSGNTIYF
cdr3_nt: TGCAGCGTTGTCCGGGACTCTGGAAACACCATATATTTT

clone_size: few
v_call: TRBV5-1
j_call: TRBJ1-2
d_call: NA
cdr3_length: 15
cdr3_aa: CASSLSTGIGYGYTF
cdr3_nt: TGCGCCAGCAGCTTGTCTACAGGAATCGGCTATGGCTACACCTTC

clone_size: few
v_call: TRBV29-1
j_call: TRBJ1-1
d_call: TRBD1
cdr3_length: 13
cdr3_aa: CSVVTGANTEAFF
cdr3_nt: TGCAGCGTGGTAACAGGGGCAAACACTGAAGCTTTCTTT

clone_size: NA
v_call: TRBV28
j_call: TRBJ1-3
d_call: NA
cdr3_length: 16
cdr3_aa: CASSLVDGGMGNTIYF
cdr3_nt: TGTGCCAGCAGTTTAGTAGATGGGGGGATGGGAAACACCATATATTTT

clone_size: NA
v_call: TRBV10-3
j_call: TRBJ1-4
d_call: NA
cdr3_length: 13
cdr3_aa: CAISGASNEKLFF
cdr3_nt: TGTGCCATCTCCGGGGCGTCAAATGAAAAACTGTTTTTT

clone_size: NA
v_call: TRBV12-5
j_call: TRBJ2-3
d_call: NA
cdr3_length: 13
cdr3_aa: CASGLSGRDTQYF
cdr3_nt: TGTGCTAGTGGTTTGTCAGGGAGAGATACGCAGTATTTT

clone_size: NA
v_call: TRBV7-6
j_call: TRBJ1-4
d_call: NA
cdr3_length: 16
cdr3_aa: CASSFLVSRRGEKLFF
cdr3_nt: TGTGCCAGCAGCTTTCTAGTCTCCCGCCGAGGCGAAAAACTGTTTTTT

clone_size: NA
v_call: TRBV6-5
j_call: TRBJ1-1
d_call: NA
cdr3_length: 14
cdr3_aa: CATLSLLMNTEAFF
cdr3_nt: TGTGCCACCTTGAGCCTGTTAATGAACACTGAAGCTTTCTTT

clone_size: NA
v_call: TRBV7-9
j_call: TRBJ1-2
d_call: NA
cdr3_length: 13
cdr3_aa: CASSPGRGYGYTF
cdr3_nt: TGTGCCAGCAGCCCCGGGCGGGGGTATGGCTACACCTTC

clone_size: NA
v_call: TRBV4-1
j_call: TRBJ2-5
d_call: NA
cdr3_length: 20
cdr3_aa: CASSQVHGVRTGKAVETQYF
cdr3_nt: TGCGCCAGCAGCCAAGTCCACGGCGTGCGAACAGGAAAGGCGGTGGAGACCCAGTACTTC

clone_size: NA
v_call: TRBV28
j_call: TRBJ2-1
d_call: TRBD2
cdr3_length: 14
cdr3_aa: CASSLAGGQNEQFF
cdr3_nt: TGTGCCAGCAGTTTAGCGGGGGGGCAGAATGAGCAGTTCTTC

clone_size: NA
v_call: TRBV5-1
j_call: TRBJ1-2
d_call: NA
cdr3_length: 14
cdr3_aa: CASSLGQDNYGYTF
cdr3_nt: TGCGCCAGCAGCTTGGGACAGGATAACTATGGCTACACCTTC